The clone carrying this TCR beta chain was detected many times. One junction end disagrees with the germline gene, perhaps due to a read error. CDR3 length equals 14 residues. Germline CDR1 reads KGHSH; CDR2 reads LQKENI. This sample is part of a study of T-cell reconstitution after alpha-beta-depleted transplantation in children. Unique molecular identifiers were incorporated when the TCRbeta library was constructed. TCRdb called the PCR reads again in MiXCR, with one record for every CDR3 protein. The profile shows approximately 91,000 distinct CDR3 sequences, approximately 8.4% of them singletons. This material consisted of PBMCs from the stem cell graft donor, taken from the stem cell graft. The TCR sequence derives from a human donor who donated a stem cell graft to a child with congenital amegakaryocytic thrombocytopenia. The chain couples TRBV18 to TRBJ1-1, with D possibly TRBD1 on 5 matching bases. The CDR3 nucleotides are TGTGCCAGCTCGCCACAGGTTATGAACACTGAAGCTTTCTTT. It yields the protein CASSPQVMNTEAFF. The variable domain in full, with the rest retrieved from reference TRBV18 and TRBJ1-1, is NAGVMQNPRHLVRRRGQEARLRCSPMKGHSHVYWYRQLPEEGLKFMVYLQKENIIDESGMPKERFSAEFPKEGPSILRIQQVVRGDSAAYFCASSPQVMNTEAFFGQGTRLTVV.